What follows describes a single TCR beta chain. Repertoires were generated with immunoSEQ multiplex PCR, while TCRdb's copy carries only in-frame clones and drops some. The sample carries more than 55,000 clones, nearly 95% recorded once. The data were obtained in a study of blood T cell repertoires in COVID-19. This CDR3 comprises 15 residues. Germline V gives CDR1 SGHNT, CDR2 YYREEE (reference sequence). V lost 4 bases and J lost 3, with 17 bases in between. This clonotype originated in a man aged 50-60 years with active COVID-19. The rearrangement joins TRBV5-4 to TRBJ2-7; D possibly corresponds to TRBD2 (7 bases). The specimen sequenced was peripheral blood. For the CDR3, the DNA is TGTGCCAGCAGCCAGGTAGGCGGGGGCAACTACGAGCAGTACTTC. This translates into CASSQVGGGNYEQYF.